The 20 T cell receptor beta chains presented below share a single source sample, sequenced in a study of T cells in localized non-small cell lung cancer. The method was immunoSEQ multiplex PCR; TCRdb's version includes in-frame clones alone and lacks a portion of them. The sample records 25,000 to 30,000 clones, more than 85% being singletons. This specimen consisted of peripheral blood, obtained before any cancer treatment. These receptors all come from an older female donor with stage I lung adenocarcinoma.

This chain links TRBV7-9 with TRBJ1-1; D perhaps matches TRBD1 (6 bases). V shed 5 bases and J shed 1 base, with 14 bases lying between them. Germline V lookup: CDR1 SEHNR, CDR2 FQNEAQ (reference sequence). The CDR3 extends over 15 amino acids. The CDR3 loop is CASSAGTWKNTEAFF. The DNA for the CDR3 is TGTGCCAGCAGCGCCGGGACATGGAAGAACACTGAAGCTTTCTTT.

This clone was counted a single time. The genes are TRBV5-6 and TRBJ1-2, with TRBD1 matching over 7 bases. The CDR3 runs to 14 residues. The V and J ends lost 1 base and 3 bases, in that order; junction bases with no gene match: 3. Germline V gene data show CDR1 as SGHDT and CDR2 as YYEEEE. The CDR3, as DNA: TGTGCCAGCAGCTTGAGGGGGCAAGACTATGGCTACACCTTC. Protein product: CASSLRGQDYGYTF.

This clone has more than one count but fewer than ten. The chain uses TRBV27 and TRBJ2-1; no reliable D call. The CDR3 is made up of 12 amino acids. Trimming removed 5 bases from V and 6 bases from J, with 8 bases in between. Germline assignment: CDR1 MNHEY and CDR2 SMNVEV (reference sequence). Here the CDR3 DNA reads TGTGCCAGCAGTCTGGACGGCAATGAGCAGTTCTTC. This encodes CASSLDGNEQFF.

This chain joins TRBV30 and TRBJ2-3; a weak D match, TRBD1 (5 bases). Trimming took off 2 bases at V and 0 bases at J, with 9 bases between the two ends. This CDR3 contains 14 residues. The V gene's germline CDR1 is GTSNPN and CDR2 SVGIG (reference sequence). The CDR3 loop reads CAWSQGQSTDTQYF. The CDR3 DNA is TGTGCCTGGAGTCAGGGTCAGAGCACAGATACGCAGTATTTT. The variable domain in full, completed from reference TRBV30 and TRBJ2-3, reads SQTIHQWPATLVQPVGSPLSLECTVEGTSNPNLYWYRQAAGRGLQLLFYSVGIGQISSEVPQNLSASRPQDRQFILSSKKLLLSDSGFYLCAWSQGQSTDTQYFGPGTRLTVL.

As for this clone: At one of its ends the junction is not consistent with the germline gene, which may arise from a read error. The genes are TRBV30 and TRBJ2-5; a weak D match, TRBD2 (5 bases). Germline CDR1 is GTSNPN and CDR2 is SVGIG (reference sequence). The CDR3 is 13 residues long. The DNA of the CDR3 is TGTGCCTGGAGTGTCAGGCGGGCAGAGGCCCAGTACTTC. Translating it yields CAWSVRRAEAQYF. Looking up the rest from reference TRBV30 and TRBJ2-5 gives the full variable domain: SQTIHQWPATLVQPVGSPLSLECTVEGTSNPNLYWYRQAAGRGLQLLFYSVGIGQISSEVPQNLSASRPQDRQFILSSKKLLLSDSGFYLCAWSVRRAEAQYFGPGTRLLVL.

This chain connects TRBV4-2 to TRBJ2-6; D gene uncertain. Germline V gene sequence: CDR1 LGHNA, CDR2 YNFKEQ. The ends were cut back, 3 bases at V and 0 bases at J, with 6 bases in the middle. The CDR3 has 15 amino acids. This CDR3 is CASSHSISGANVLTF. CDR3 in DNA: TGTGCCAGCAGCCATTCTATCTCTGGGGCCAACGTCCTGACTTTC.

V is TRBV5-1 and J is TRBJ1-6; the D is unclear. The CDR3 spans 16 residues. V lost 0 bases to trimming and J lost 0 bases, with 7 bases between them. CDR1 is SGHRS and CDR2 is YFSETQ in the germline V gene. CDR3 amino acids: CASSLAGGSYNSPLHF. DNA for the CDR3: TGCGCCAGCAGCTTGGCTGGAGGCTCCTATAATTCACCCCTCCACTTT.

In nucleotides, the CDR3 is TGTGCCAGTACCTGGGACAGGGTCGGCGGGGAGCTGTTTTTT. It codes for CASTWDRVGGELFF. The chain recombines TRBV19 with TRBJ2-2; TRBD1 agrees at 9 bases. V lost 7 bases to trimming and J lost 7 bases; unmatched junction nucleotides: 7. The germline V gene encodes CDR1 LNHDA and CDR2 SQIVND (reference sequence). The CDR3 is made up of 14 amino acids.

The chain links TRBV27 to TRBJ2-2; possible D gene TRBD2, 6 bases. V lost 8 bases, J lost 6 bases, and 16 bases lay in between. The CDR3 totals 14 residues. Germline V gene data show CDR1 as MNHEY and CDR2 as SMNVEV (reference sequence). CDR3: CASPRRGRAGELFF. CDR3 nucleotide sequence: TGTGCCAGCCCGCGGCGGGGAAGGGCCGGGGAGCTGTTTTTT.

V gene TRBV7-9 combines with J gene TRBJ1-5, with TRBD1 matching 7 bases. The CDR3 runs 14 residues. The V and J ends lost 5 bases and 9 bases, in that order; junction bases with no gene match: 10. Per the germline V gene, CDR1 is SEHNR and CDR2 is FQNEAQ (reference sequence). The CDR3 sequence is CASSPGTVIGPQHF. The CDR3 nucleotides read TGTGCCAGCAGCCCAGGGACAGTCATTGGGCCCCAGCATTTT.

This chain links TRBV28 with TRBJ2-5; unclear D gene. The V and J ends lost 3 bases and 3 bases respectively, with 2 bases between them. Germline V CDR1 and CDR2: MDHEN, SYDVKM. CDR3 length equals 11 residues. CDR3 protein: CASSFEETQYF. The CDR3 nucleotides are TGTGCCAGCAGTTTCGAAGAGACCCAGTACTTC.

J is TRBJ1-1 and V is TRBV6-1; possibly TRBD1 for D (6 bases). This CDR3 comprises 15 residues. V was pared by 11 bases and J by 1 base, with 20 bases between. CDR1 and CDR2 from the germline V gene are MNHNS and SASEGT. CDR3 region: CAPHMGGGGNTEAFF. The CDR3 DNA reads as TGTGCCCCCCACATGGGAGGGGGGGGGAACACTGAAGCTTTCTTT.

The chain combines TRBV9 with TRBJ2-5; 7 positions agree with TRBD1. V gave up 2 bases and J gave up 9 bases; unmatched junction bases: 13. CDR1 SGDLS and CDR2 YYNGEE come from the germline V gene. This CDR3 region has 15 residues. This CDR3 is CASSVGTGVLSAQYF. DNA for the CDR3: TGTGCCAGCAGCGTCGGAACAGGGGTACTATCGGCCCAGTACTTC.

The chain joins TRBV6-1 to TRBJ1-2, with a weak D call TRBD1 (5 bases). V was cut by 1 base and J by 2 bases, with 8 bases left in between. The CDR3 length is 14 residues. The germline V gene has CDR1 MNHNS and CDR2 SASEGT. This CDR3 reads CASSEVTGNYGYTF. The CDR3, as DNA: TGTGCCAGCAGTGAAGTTACAGGCAACTATGGCTACACCTTC.

DNA for the CDR3: TGTGCCAGCAGCTTAACTAGCGGGGGAGGCACAGATACGCAGTATTTT. Protein product: CASSLTSGGGTDTQYF. The chain joins TRBV7-2 to TRBJ2-3, with TRBD2 matching over 11 bases. Per germline, CDR1 SGHTA and CDR2 FQGNSA. This CDR3 has 16 amino acids. With 2 bases clipped from V and 1 base from J, the junction kept 2 bases outside the gene matches.

This chain's CDR3 is CASSVVKGANTTNEKLFF. The CDR3 DNA follows: TGTGCCAGCAGCGTAGTCAAGGGGGCGAACACAACTAATGAAAAACTGTTTTTT. The J gene is TRBJ1-4, the V gene TRBV9; 7 nucleotides align to TRBD1. The CDR3 contains 18 residues. With V trimmed by 0 bases and J by 0 bases, 8 bases remained unmatched. The germline V gene has CDR1 SGDLS and CDR2 YYNGEE.

This chain uses TRBV5-1 with TRBJ2-5; D gene unclear. This CDR3 is built from 13 residues. Germline loops: CDR1 SGHRS, CDR2 YFSETQ. Trimming pared 0 bases from V and 4 bases from J, leaving 7 bases between. The CDR3 sequence: CASSLEGSETQYF. The CDR3 bases are TGCGCCAGCAGCTTGGAAGGTTCAGAGACCCAGTACTTC.

This CDR3 is CASSQYLQLGSGETQYF. The DNA for the CDR3 is TGTGCCAGCAGCCAATACCTACAGTTGGGAAGCGGAGAGACCCAGTACTTC. The V and J genes are TRBV11-2 and TRBJ2-5; perhaps TRBD2 as D (5 bases). The CDR3 is made up of 17 amino acids. CDR1 and CDR2 from the germline V gene are SGHAT and FQNNGV. Trimming shortened V by 5 bases and J by 4 bases, and 23 bases separated the two germline ends.

The chain carries TRBV6-1 and TRBJ1-2; TRBD1 matches at 9 bases. Germline CDR1 MNHNS, CDR2 SASEGT. The CDR3 covers 18 residues. J lost 8 bases, V lost 3 bases, and 19 bases had no gene match. The CDR3 nucleotides read TGTGCCAGCAGTGACCCCGGGACAGGGCGCCTGGTAGTCCGCGGCTACACCTTC. It yields the protein CASSDPGTGRLVVRGYTF.

V and J are TRBV6-6 and TRBJ2-7, with D unclear. In germline, CDR1 is MNHNY, CDR2 SVGAGI (reference sequence). CDR3 size: 12 residues. V lost 5 bases, J lost 6 bases, and 11 bases lay in between. The DNA for the CDR3 is TGTGCCAGCAGTGGACGAAGAGGCGAGCAGTACTTC. This gives the protein CASSGRRGEQYF.